This TCR beta chain comes out of a study of siplizumab effects on memory and regulatory T cells. Comments on this clone: What it recognizes is unknown.

Study-wide results and limits: Alloreactive sequences whose origin lay in unstimulated CD4+ memory cells were significantly reduced by siplizumab. Naive T cells, seemingly more diverse than memory cells, seemed major alloresponse contributors.

Clones were sequenced by immunoSEQ multiplex PCR, and TCRdb holds only the in-frame ones, with some missing. The table shows around 45,000 clones, with less than 90% occurring only once. V dropped 5 bases and J dropped 1 base, with 15 bases sitting between them. Per the germline V gene, CDR1 is SEHNR and CDR2 is FQNEAQ (reference sequence). The CDR3 covers 15 residues. Unstimulated naive, memory, effector memory and TEMRA subsets were sequenced, and this was done in a few donor pairs. The material sequenced was naive CD8+ T cells sorted from blood. This sequence was found in a human donor in good health. The rearrangement joins TRBV7-9 to TRBJ2-7, with D hard to call. The CDR3 protein is CASSLTLTDSYEQYF. The CDR3 DNA follows: TGTGCCAGCAGCCTTACTTTGACGGATTCCTACGAGCAGTACTTC.